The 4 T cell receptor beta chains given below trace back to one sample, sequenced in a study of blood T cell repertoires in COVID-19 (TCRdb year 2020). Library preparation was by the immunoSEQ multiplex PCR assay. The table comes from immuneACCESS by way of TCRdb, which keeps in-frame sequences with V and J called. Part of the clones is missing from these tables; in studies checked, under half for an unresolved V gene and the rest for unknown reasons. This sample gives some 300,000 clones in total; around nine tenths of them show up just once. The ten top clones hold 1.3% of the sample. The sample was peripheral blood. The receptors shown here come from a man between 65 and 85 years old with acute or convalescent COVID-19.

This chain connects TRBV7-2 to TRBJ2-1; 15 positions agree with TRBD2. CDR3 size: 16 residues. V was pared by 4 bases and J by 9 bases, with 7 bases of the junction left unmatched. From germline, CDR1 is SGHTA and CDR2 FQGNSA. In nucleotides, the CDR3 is TGTGCCAGCAGCTCCCCTGGACTAGCGGGAGGGCTTGAGCAGTTCTTC. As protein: CASSSPGLAGGLEQFF.

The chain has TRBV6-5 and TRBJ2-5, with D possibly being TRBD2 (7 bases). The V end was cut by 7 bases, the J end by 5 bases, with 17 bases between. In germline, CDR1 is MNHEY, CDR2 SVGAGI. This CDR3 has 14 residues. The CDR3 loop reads CASTPQGGEETQYF. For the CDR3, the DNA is TGTGCCAGCACCCCCCAAGGGGGGGAGGAGACCCAGTACTTC.

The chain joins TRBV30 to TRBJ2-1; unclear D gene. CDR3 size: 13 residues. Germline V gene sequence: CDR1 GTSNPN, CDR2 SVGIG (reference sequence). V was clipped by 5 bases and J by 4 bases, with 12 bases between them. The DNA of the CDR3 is TGTGCCTGGTTCGGGTTAGGTTACAATGAGCAGTTCTTC. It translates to CAWFGLGYNEQFF.

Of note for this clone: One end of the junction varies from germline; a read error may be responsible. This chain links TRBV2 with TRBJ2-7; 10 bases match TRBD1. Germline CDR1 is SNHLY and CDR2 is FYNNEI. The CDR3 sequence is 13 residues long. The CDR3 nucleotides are TGTGCCAGCAGTGAAGCAGCGATGGGACAGGGGCACTTC. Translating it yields CASSEAAMGQGHF.